What follows are 15 T cell receptor beta chains derived from one specimen sequenced in a study of blood T cell repertoires in COVID-19. Profiled with immunoSEQ multiplex PCR; TCRdb holds only in-frame clones, not every one. The top ten hold 3% to 3.5% of the sample, which has 95,000 to 120,000 clones, 85% seen once. Source material: peripheral blood. Receptors originate from a man aged 35 to 55 with acute or convalescent COVID-19.

The rearrangement uses TRBV7-9 and TRBJ2-7, with D possibly matching TRBD1 (6 bases). V lost 4 bases, J lost 5 bases, and 15 bases lay in between. This CDR3 contains 14 residues. Germline-derived CDR1 and CDR2 are SEHNR and FQNEAQ (reference sequence). The CDR3 protein is CASSSNTGSNEQYF. In DNA form, the CDR3 reads TGTGCCAGCAGCTCTAATACAGGGAGCAACGAGCAGTACTTC.

This sequence joins TRBV30 and TRBJ2-2; possible D gene TRBD1, 6 bases. The V and J ends lost 3 bases and 4 bases respectively, with 12 bases between them. The CDR3 consists of 14 residues. Looked up from germline, CDR1 is GTSNPN and CDR2 is SVGIG (reference sequence). The CDR3 sequence: CAWSIGQTTGELFF. The CDR3 region has the DNA TGTGCCTGGAGCATCGGACAGACCACCGGGGAGCTGTTTTTT.

The chain has TRBV2 and TRBJ1-6, with TRBD1 as a possible D gene (6 bases). The CDR3 consists of 14 residues. Germline V gene sequence: CDR1 SNHLY, CDR2 FYNNEI. Trimming shortened V by 5 bases and J by 8 bases, and 13 bases separated the two germline ends. The DNA of the CDR3 is TGTGCCAGCAGTTCACAGGGTGTTGATTCACCCCTCCACTTT. It translates to CASSSQGVDSPLHF.

This clone was seen a handful of times. The genes are TRBV7-9 and TRBJ2-3; 8 nucleotides match TRBD1. The V gene's germline CDR1 is SEHNR and CDR2 FQNEAQ (reference sequence). V shed 2 bases, J shed 5 bases, and the junction held 3 bases outside the gene matches. The CDR3 has 14 residues. CDR3 sequence (DNA): TGTGCCAGCAGCTTACAGGGACAGGTAGATACGCAGTATTTT. Amino acids: CASSLQGQVDTQYF.

The J gene is TRBJ2-2, the V gene TRBV11-2, with 10 nucleotides matching TRBD2. Germline V CDR1 and CDR2: SGHAT, FQNNGV. The J segment lost 6 bases and the V segment lost 3 bases, leaving 4 bases of the junction unmatched. CDR3 length equals 15 residues. The CDR3 protein is CASSFQRGGSGELFF. The CDR3 nucleotides read TGTGCCAGCAGCTTCCAGCGGGGGGGTTCCGGGGAGCTGTTTTTT.

The chain joins TRBV14 to TRBJ1-5; D call uncertain. V lost 0 bases, J lost 4 bases, and 7 bases lay in between. The germline V gene has CDR1 SGHDN and CDR2 FVKESK. The CDR3 runs to 14 residues. The CDR3 bases are TGTGCCAGCAGCCAAGATGGCAGAAATCAGCCCCAGCATTTT. Its translation: CASSQDGRNQPQHF.

The gene calls are TRBV19 and TRBJ1-1; the match to TRBD1 covers 9 bases. With V trimmed by 10 bases and J by 5 bases, 5 bases remained unmatched. The CDR3 runs to 12 residues. Germline V gives CDR1 LNHDA, CDR2 SQIVND (reference sequence). The CDR3 loop reads CATKTGGTEAFF. The CDR3 DNA reads as TGTGCCACCAAGACAGGGGGAACTGAAGCTTTCTTT.

V usage is TRBV10-3 and J usage is TRBJ2-7, with 7 positions matching TRBD1. V gave up 5 bases and J gave up 1 base; unmatched junction bases: 8. CDR1 ENHRY and CDR2 SYGVKD come from the germline V gene. The CDR3 consists of 15 residues. DNA of the CDR3: TGTGCCATCAGTACCGGGACAGTCGGGTCCTACGAGCAGTACTTC. This encodes CAISTGTVGSYEQYF.

V and J are TRBV5-1 and TRBJ2-3, with 8 bases lining up with TRBD1. CDR1 is SGHRS and CDR2 is YFSETQ in the germline V gene. V trimming: 4 bases; J trimming: 4 bases; junction bases outside the gene matches: 8. There are 15 residues in the CDR3. The CDR3 nucleotides read TGCGCCAGCAGCATCGGGACAGGTCCCGCAGATACGCAGTATTTT. It codes for CASSIGTGPADTQYF.

The chain combines TRBV15 with TRBJ1-2; D is possibly TRBD1 (5 bases). CDR1 is LNHNV, CDR2 YYDKDF, per germline (reference sequence). The CDR3 sequence is 13 residues long. With 6 bases removed from V and 3 bases from J, the gap between germline ends came to 11 bases. The CDR3 region is CATSTQGDYGYTF. The DNA for the CDR3 is TGTGCCACCAGTACGCAGGGCGACTATGGCTACACCTTC.

The chain couples TRBV9 to TRBJ2-1; 7 bases line up with TRBD2. The CDR3 runs to 15 residues. Per the germline V gene, CDR1 is SGDLS and CDR2 is YYNGEE. Losses at the gene ends were 0 bases for V and 10 bases for J; bases not matched to a gene: 10. CDR3 bases: TGTGCCAGCAGCGTAGAGACTAGCTTTAATGGGGAGCAGTTCTTC. Translating gives CASSVETSFNGEQFF. Filled out from reference TRBV9 and TRBJ2-1, the complete variable domain reads DSGVTQTPKHLITATGQRVTLRCSPRSGDLSVYWYQQSLDQGLQFLIQYYNGEERAKGNILERFSAQQFPDLHSELNLSSLELGDSALYFCASSVETSFNGEQFFGPGTRLTVL.

The CDR3 loop is CASSEPRRGAYEQYF. The CDR3 region has the DNA TGTGCCAGCAGTGAACCACGGCGGGGGGCCTACGAGCAGTACTTC. V usage is TRBV25-1 and J usage is TRBJ2-7, with TRBD2 identical over 8 bases. CDR1 and CDR2 (germline): MGHDK, SYGVNS. CDR3 size: 15 residues. The ends lost 2 bases at V and 2 bases at J; junction bases unmatched: 5.

The count of this clone is one. V usage is TRBV2 and J usage is TRBJ2-2, with a possible D match to TRBD1 (5 bases). The V gene's germline CDR1 is SNHLY and CDR2 FYNNEI. V was pared by 8 bases and J by 4 bases, with 14 bases between. This CDR3 contains 14 residues. Written as DNA, the CDR3 is TGTGCCAGCCTTATGGACACTTTCACCGGGGAGCTGTTTTTT. As protein: CASLMDTFTGELFF.

The chain combines TRBV7-9 with TRBJ1-5, with D possibly TRBD1 on 6 matching bases. CDR1 and CDR2 from the germline V gene are SEHNR and FQNEAQ (reference sequence). The CDR3 is 14 residues long. V was pared by 3 bases and J by 4 bases, with 10 bases between. In DNA, the CDR3 is TGTGCCAGCAGCTTTGGACAGCAAAATCAGCCCCAGCATTTT. Protein: CASSFGQQNQPQHF. Full variable domain (remainder filled in from reference TRBV7-9 and TRBJ1-5): DTGVSQNPRHKITKRGQNVTFRCDPISEHNRLYWYRQTLGQGPEFLTYFQNEAQLEKSRLLSDRFSAERPKGSFSTLEIQRTEQGDSAMYLCASSFGQQNQPQHFGDGTRLSIL.

This clone was counted a few times. The chain has TRBV5-4 and TRBJ2-7, with 7 bases fitting TRBD1. CDR1 and CDR2 from the germline V gene are SGHNT and YYREEE (reference sequence). Trimming cost V 0 bases and J 6 bases; bases outside gene matches: 3. This CDR3 comprises 13 residues. In DNA, the CDR3 is TGTGCCAGCAGCTTGGGACAGGGTTTCGAGCAGTACTTC. Its translation: CASSLGQGFEQYF.